This section outlines one T cell receptor beta chain sequence together with its context. No cognate antigen has been identified for it. No clone much larger than this one lies a single base away; base qualities are absent. These data belong to a study of graft-versus-host responses after intestinal transplantation (dated by TCRdb to 2020 to 2022). General notes on the study: Multivisceral, liver-intestinal, or isolated intestinal transplants were received by the recipients. Anti-thymocyte globulin induction was given to all recipients, followed by maintenance tacrolimus and steroids for approximately 3 years. A peak of at least 4% donor T cells among recipient peripheral blood mononuclear cells was the definition used for donor T cell macrochimerism. Alloreactive clones were identified by sequencing pre-transplant mixed lymphocyte reaction products and comparing them with unstimulated pre-transplant donor and recipient T cells. Of the 20 to 25 intestinal transplant recipients enrolled in the cohort, one of whom was a retransplant, a few patients without pretransplant specimens were excluded. Instead of going to the commercial service, samples from a few later patients were sequenced in-house on an Illumina MiSeq and processed with MiXCR. After intestinal transplantation, graft-versus-host and host-versus-graft alloreactive T cell clones were followed in the graft, circulation and bone marrow using bulk TCR-beta CDR3 sequencing.

What the study reported, not specific to this receptor: In patients with donor T cell macrochimerism, the allografts had high GvH to HvG T cell clonal ratios. GvH clones were detected in recipient bone marrow, and some of these GvH clones were observed earlier in ileal mucosa or blood, consistent with an intestinal mucosal origin. Conclusions were limited by the relatively low number and heterogeneity of intestinal transplant patients. Peak levels of circulating GvH clones were associated with declines in HvG clones early after transplant.

Blood samples were collected up to 4 times in the first month after transplant and then at least monthly when available. Trimming at the junction amounts to 4 bases on V and 3 bases on J, and the germline ends lie 14 bases apart. CDR1 and CDR2 are drawn from the germline V gene: SGHRS, YFSETQ. From cysteine to phenylalanine, the CDR3 is 14 amino acids long. CDR3 DNA is the only sequence kept; it has 42 bases, read in frame from the first base. The library was built by means of the immunoSEQ multiplex PCR assay. High-throughput TCR-beta CDR3 sequencing of genomic DNA from most patients was performed by Adaptive Biotechnologies. The authors' pipeline ran thus. TCR sequencing data for approximately 19 patients were retrieved from Adaptive's ImmunoSEQ software; a few other patients were processed with MiXCR and VDJtools. Because the origin of CDR3 nucleotide sequences shared between donor and recipient could not be assigned, those sequences were removed. At least 2-fold expansion over unstimulated cells and a minimum CFSE-low frequency of 0.002% (template counts) or 0.001% (read counts) were required for clones to be classified as alloreactive. Clones detected in sequenced pre-transplant spleen, lymph node, or MLR CFSE-low populations of the donor or recipient were defined as mappable. The cumulative frequency of alloreactive clones was calculated as a percentage of all sequences, weighted by copy number. TCRdb stores this immuneACCESS table with in-frame sequences only. Part of the clones is absent; in the studies checked, under half of the shortfall reflects unresolved V genes, and no reason is known for the rest. The DNA gave D and trimming, while V, J and clone size come from that table. Here the sample has approximately 54,000 clones; less than 95% occur a single time. Clones ranked in the top ten supply roughly 5.5% of the sample.

The material sequenced was PBMCs, taken roughly 660 days after intestinal transplant. This receptor was taken from a human patient who received an intestinal transplant, so some T cells may come from the graft donor. The sequence is built from TRBV5-1 and TRBJ2-7; the D gene could be either TRBD1 or TRBD2, each agreeing at 5 bases. The CDR3 region: CASSETVASYEQYF. The nucleotide sequence is given as TGCGCCAGCAGCGAGACAGTAGCGAGCTACGAGCAGTACTTC.